These 28 T cell receptor beta chains came from one sample sequenced in a study of OX40 agonist ivuxolimab in advanced cancers. TCRdb's table, derived via immunoSEQ multiplex PCR, lists solely in-frame clones and lacks some. The table includes about 100,000 clones, 80% to 90% detected once. Sequenced here: CD4+ or CD8+ T cells sorted from blood, sampled in a trial of the OX40 agonist ivuxolimab. These receptors all come from an adult with an advanced solid tumor such as melanoma, head and neck, liver or kidney cancer.

This rearrangement joins TRBV5-4 to TRBJ1-1, with a weak D call TRBD1 (5 bases). CDR1 is SGHNT, CDR2 YYREEE, per germline (reference sequence). The CDR3 covers 13 residues. V lost 7 bases, J lost 6 bases, and 16 bases lay in between. The CDR3 DNA follows: TGTGCCAGCCATGCGGGAACAGGCCCTGAAGCTTTCTTT. Protein product: CASHAGTGPEAFF.

The gene calls are TRBV10-3 and TRBJ2-7; 9 bases agree with TRBD1. The CDR3 sequence is 14 residues long. In germline, CDR1 is ENHRY, CDR2 SYGVKD. Trimming removed 11 bases from V and 2 bases from J; junction bases left unmatched: 10. The CDR3 region is CAAAGQGLTYEQYF. In nucleotides, the CDR3 is TGTGCCGCCGCCGGACAGGGGCTGACCTACGAGCAGTACTTC.

The genes are TRBV6-5 and TRBJ1-2; perhaps TRBD1 as D (5 bases). Germline V CDR1 and CDR2: MNHEY, SVGAGI. Trimming pared 7 bases from V and 4 bases from J, leaving 19 bases between. There are 15 residues in the CDR3. CDR3 residues: CASTSLATASYGYTF. Written as DNA, the CDR3 is TGTGCCAGCACCTCACTCGCGACAGCCAGCTATGGCTACACCTTC.

V gene TRBV6-1 combines with J gene TRBJ1-2; 7 nucleotides line up with TRBD1. Germline V gene sequence: CDR1 MNHNS, CDR2 SASEGT. The CDR3 consists of 15 residues. With 2 bases clipped from V and 0 bases from J, the junction kept 3 bases outside the gene matches. Written as DNA, the CDR3 is TGTGCCAGCAGTGAAAGGGGGACAGCTAACTATGGCTACACCTTC. Translation gives CASSERGTANYGYTF.

The table lists this clone with a count of one. The chain is built from TRBV11-3 and TRBJ1-3; D remains ambiguous. The CDR3 has 12 amino acids. V was clipped by 5 bases and J by 6 bases, with 8 bases between them. Looked up from germline, CDR1 is SGHNT and CDR2 is YENEEA. CDR3 protein: CASSPATNTIYF. As DNA, the CDR3 is TGTGCCAGCAGCCCCGCTACAAACACCATATATTTT. The full variable domain, rest sourced from reference TRBV11-3 and TRBJ1-3, is EAGVVQSPRYKIIEKKQPVAFWCNPISGHNTLYWYLQNLGQGPELLIRYENEEAVDDSQLPKDRFSAERLKGVDSTLKIQPAELGDSAVYLCASSPATNTIYFGEGSWLTVV.

This CDR3 is CASSQDLGATNEKLFF. CDR3 in DNA: TGCGCCAGCAGCCAAGATCTCGGGGCAACTAATGAAAAACTGTTTTTT. The chain links TRBV4-3 to TRBJ1-4, with D unclear. Per germline, CDR1 LGHNA and CDR2 YSLEER. The CDR3 length is 16 residues. V was pared by 0 bases and J by 0 bases, with 8 bases between.

The chain couples TRBV18 to TRBJ2-7; TRBD2 matches 10 bases. Trimming cost V 6 bases and J 2 bases; bases outside gene matches: 25. Germline lookup yields CDR1 KGHSH and CDR2 LQKENI. The CDR3 extends over 21 amino acids. The CDR3 is CASSRGSQKQNSSGRPYEQYF. CDR3 bases: TGTGCCAGCTCCCGGGGGAGTCAAAAGCAGAATTCTAGCGGGAGACCCTACGAGCAGTACTTC. Full variable domain (missing parts from reference TRBV18 and TRBJ2-7): NAGVMQNPRHLVRRRGQEARLRCSPMKGHSHVYWYRQLPEEGLKFMVYLQKENIIDESGMPKERFSAEFPKEGPSILRIQQVVRGDSAAYFCASSRGSQKQNSSGRPYEQYFGPGTRLTVT.

V and J are TRBV10-3 and TRBJ1-1, with 9 bases lining up with TRBD1. V trimming: 3 bases; J trimming: 6 bases; junction bases outside the gene matches: 8. The CDR3 contains 15 residues. The V gene's germline CDR1 is ENHRY and CDR2 SYGVKD. CDR3 sequence reads: CAISDFDRGRPEAFF. The CDR3 DNA reads as TGTGCCATCAGTGATTTCGACAGGGGGAGGCCTGAAGCTTTCTTT.

The J gene is TRBJ1-2, the V gene TRBV30, with D possibly TRBD1 on 6 matching bases. V was trimmed by 2 bases and J by 6 bases, leaving 10 bases between them. CDR3 length equals 12 residues. Germline loops: CDR1 GTSNPN, CDR2 SVGIG (reference sequence). The CDR3 DNA sequence: TGTGCCTGGAGTTCCGGACAGAATGGCTACACCTTC. Protein sequence: CAWSSGQNGYTF.

The chain has TRBV5-1 and TRBJ2-3, with D perhaps assigned TRBD1 or TRBD2 (7 bases each). V was shortened by 4 bases and J by 6 bases, with 18 bases between the two germline ends. Germline CDR1 is SGHRS and CDR2 is YFSETQ. CDR3 size: 15 residues. The chain's CDR3 is CASSKRGQGGDTQYF. The CDR3 region has the DNA TGCGCCAGCAGCAAGCGGGGTCAGGGGGGCGATACGCAGTATTTT.

This clone is a singleton in its sample. The chain couples TRBV7-2 to TRBJ2-2, with 7 bases aligning to TRBD1. The length of the CDR3 is 15 residues. Germline V CDR1 and CDR2: SGHTA, FQGNSA. V shed 5 bases, J shed 6 bases, and the junction held 9 bases outside the gene matches. CDR3 loop: CASSPRATGSGELFF. In DNA, the CDR3 is TGTGCCAGCAGCCCTAGGGCGACAGGGTCCGGGGAGCTGTTTTTT.

Turning to this clone: Mismatch with germline at one junction end may stem from a read error. This rearrangement joins TRBV7-9 to TRBJ2-3, with TRBD1 as a possible D gene (5 bases). This CDR3 is 15 amino acids long. Looked up from germline, CDR1 is SEHNR and CDR2 is FQNEAQ (reference sequence). In nucleotides, the CDR3 is TGTGCCACCAGCTTAGGCAGGGCGGGCACAGATACGCAGTATTTT. Protein: CATSLGRAGTDTQYF.

The rearrangement uses TRBV6-6 and TRBJ2-3; 8 positions match TRBD1. With V trimmed by 9 bases and J by 4 bases, 6 bases remained unmatched. The CDR3 covers 13 residues. Germline CDR1 and CDR2: MNHNY and SVGAGI (reference sequence). CDR3 sequence (DNA): TGTGCCAGTCAAGGACAGGGAGCAGATACGCAGTATTTT. Its protein is CASQGQGADTQYF.

The chain carries TRBV7-3 and TRBJ2-2, with a tentative D call TRBD2 (5 bases). CDR3 length: 17 amino acids. Germline CDR1 SGHTA, CDR2 FQGTGA. V dropped 3 bases and J dropped 0 bases, with 14 bases sitting between them. The CDR3 DNA is TGTGCCAGCAGCTTCCCGGAGGACGAAACGAACACCGGGGAGCTGTTTTTT. It codes for CASSFPEDETNTGELFF.

The chain employs TRBV2 and TRBJ2-4, with TRBD1 as a possible D gene (5 bases). The CDR3 is made up of 15 amino acids. Germline V gives CDR1 SNHLY, CDR2 FYNNEI. The V end was cut by 6 bases, the J end by 8 bases, with 20 bases between. In nucleotides, the CDR3 is TGTGCCAGCAGGTTCTTCCGTTCAGGGCAGGACATTCAGTACTTC. This gives the protein CASRFFRSGQDIQYF. The whole variable domain, remainder taken from reference TRBV2 and TRBJ2-4, is EPEVTQTPSHQVTQMGQEVILRCVPISNHLYFYWYRQILGQKVEFLVSFYNNEISEKSEIFDDQFSVERPDGSNFTLKIRSTKLEDSAMYFCASRFFRSGQDIQYFGAGTRLSVL.

This clone was observed a few times. V and J are TRBV14 and TRBJ2-1, with D tentatively TRBD1 (6 bases). Germline V gives CDR1 SGHDN, CDR2 FVKESK. The CDR3 loop spans 14 amino acids. Trimming cost V 2 bases and J 6 bases, with 11 bases left between them. The CDR3 region has the DNA TGTGCCAGCAGCCAAAACAGGGTGGGCAATGAGCAGTTCTTC. This translates into CASSQNRVGNEQFF. Full variable domain (remainder filled in from reference TRBV14 and TRBJ2-1): EAGVTQFPSHSVIEKGQTVTLRCDPISGHDNLYWYRRVMGKEIKFLLHFVKESKQDESGMPNNRFLAERTGGTYSTLKVQPAELEDSGVYFCASSQNRVGNEQFFGPGTRLTVL.

The chain carries TRBV6-1 and TRBJ1-2; D is perhaps TRBD1 (6 bases). The CDR3 extends over 17 amino acids. Per the germline V gene, CDR1 is MNHNS and CDR2 is SASEGT. V lost 1 base to trimming and J lost 6 bases, with 21 bases between them. Here the CDR3 DNA reads TGTGCCAGCAGTGAAGATGGAGGGGGGCCCTGGGAGGATGGCTACACCTTC. Its protein is CASSEDGGGPWEDGYTF.

The genes are TRBV7-9 and TRBJ2-1; TRBD2 agrees at 9 bases. V gave up 8 bases and J gave up 3 bases; unmatched junction bases: 5. This CDR3 spans 14 amino acids. CDR1 and CDR2 from the germline V gene are SEHNR and FQNEAQ (reference sequence). The CDR3 loop is CASQAGGIYNEQFF. CDR3 sequence (DNA): TGTGCCAGCCAAGCGGGGGGAATCTACAATGAGCAGTTCTTC.

The chain uses TRBV7-9 and TRBJ2-2; 12 bases fit TRBD1. From germline, CDR1 is SEHNR and CDR2 FQNEAQ (reference sequence). The junction had 10 bases not matched to a gene; V was cut back by 6 bases and J by 5 bases. The CDR3 runs to 17 residues. Here the CDR3 DNA reads TGTGCCAGCAGTTTGGGGACAGGGGGCTATACAACCGGGGAGCTGTTTTTT. It yields the protein CASSLGTGGYTTGELFF.

This sequence joins TRBV6-6 and TRBJ1-2; TRBD1 matches 8 bases. The V gene end was trimmed by 3 bases and the J gene end by 1 base; junction bases not matched to a gene: 7. Germline-derived CDR1 and CDR2 are MNHNY and SVGAGI (reference sequence). The CDR3 totals 16 residues. The CDR3 spells CASSYSGQDLNYGYTF. Here the CDR3 DNA reads TGTGCCAGCAGTTATTCGGGACAGGACCTTAACTATGGCTACACCTTC.

The CDR3 DNA sequence: TGTGCCAGTAGTATGGGAGCTGGGGGTGAAGCTTTCTTT. Encoded protein: CASSMGAGGEAFF. This chain joins TRBV19 and TRBJ1-1; D possibly corresponds to TRBD1 (5 bases). V dropped 3 bases and J dropped 7 bases, with 12 bases sitting between them. Germline assignment: CDR1 LNHDA and CDR2 SQIVND (reference sequence). This CDR3 comprises 13 residues.

This clone was detected only a few times. The J gene is TRBJ1-5, the V gene TRBV7-9; 10 bases are shared with TRBD1. V lost 3 bases, J lost 7 bases, and 3 bases stayed unmatched. CDR3 size: 14 residues. Germline assignment: CDR1 SEHNR and CDR2 FQNEAQ (reference sequence). This CDR3 is CASSFGTGDQPQHF. In DNA, the CDR3 is TGTGCCAGCAGCTTTGGGACAGGGGACCAGCCCCAGCATTTT.

The chain employs TRBV18 and TRBJ1-4; 7 nucleotides align to TRBD1. Trimming removed 1 base from V and 0 bases from J; junction bases left unmatched: 2. CDR3 length equals 16 residues. Germline assignment: CDR1 KGHSH and CDR2 LQKENI. The DNA of the CDR3 is TGTGCCAGCTCACCACAGGGGGCAACAACTAATGAAAAACTGTTTTTT. This translates into CASSPQGATTNEKLFF.

This chain joins TRBV2 and TRBJ1-1, with a weak D call TRBD1 (5 bases). V gave up 2 bases and J gave up 1 base, with 8 bases separating them. Per the germline V gene, CDR1 is SNHLY and CDR2 is FYNNEI. The CDR3 length is 14 residues. CDR3 region: CASSEQGPNTEAFF. The CDR3 nucleotides read TGTGCCAGCAGTGAACAGGGCCCGAACACTGAAGCTTTCTTT.

The V and J genes are TRBV7-8 and TRBJ1-1; D remains ambiguous. CDR3 length: 16 amino acids. Between the trimmed V and J ends, which lost 5 bases and 1 base, there was a span of 17 bases. Germline V CDR1 and CDR2: SGHVS, FQNEAQ. Written as DNA, the CDR3 is TGTGCCAGCAGCCCACGGACGGGAGACTCGAACACTGAAGCTTTCTTT. It specifies CASSPRTGDSNTEAFF.

The CDR3: CASSQDYTVYSNQPQHF. The CDR3 bases are TGCGCCAGCAGCCAAGATTACACAGTTTATAGCAATCAGCCCCAGCATTTT. The chain links TRBV4-3 to TRBJ1-5; no definite D call. Germline V gives CDR1 LGHNA, CDR2 YSLEER. V was pared by 0 bases and J by 0 bases, with 12 bases between. The CDR3 sequence is 17 residues long.

The chain has TRBV27 and TRBJ1-6, with D unclear. Germline CDR1 is MNHEY and CDR2 is SMNVEV (reference sequence). With 5 bases removed from V and 7 bases from J, the gap between germline ends came to 18 bases. The CDR3 length is 16 residues. CDR3 nucleotide sequence: TGTGCCAGCAGTCCCTGGACGGGCAGTGCCAATTCACCCCTCCACTTT. This gives the protein CASSPWTGSANSPLHF.

The V gene is TRBV30, the J gene TRBJ2-3, with 7 bases aligning to TRBD2. The V and J ends lost 0 bases and 2 bases, in that order; junction bases with no gene match: 14. This CDR3 has 18 amino acids. Germline CDR1 and CDR2: GTSNPN and SVGIG (reference sequence). The CDR3 bases are TGTGCCTGGAGTGTAACCCCCTTCACAGCGGGACCCACAGATACGCAGTATTTT. Its translation: CAWSVTPFTAGPTDTQYF.